Listed here are 14 T cell receptor beta chains from one sample, sequenced in a study of vaccination and CD4 T cells after COVID-19. These receptors' antigens are unknown. Treatment given: roughly ten-day PBMC culture with coronavirus spike peptide pools or control peptides (ViraFEST assay). Sequencing of the DNA from cultured CD4+ T cells was carried out with the Oncomine TCR Beta short-read assay. TCRdb passed the PCR reads through MiXCR, listing each CDR3 protein once. This repertoire shows 8,500 to 13,000 distinct CDR3 sequences, roughly 43% found once; its top ten account for about 21%. The source material was CD4+ T cells from blood, cultured in vitro. These TCRs come from a human donor who had recovered from COVID-19.

A few counts support this clonotype. V and J are TRBV6-2 or TRBV6-3 and TRBJ1-6; unclear D gene. The CDR3 is 17 amino acids. Germline loops: CDR1 MNHEY, CDR2 SVGEGT. Trimming took off 0 bases at V and 8 bases at J, with 17 bases between the two ends. CDR3 sequence (DNA): TGTGCCAGCAGTTACTCGGCCCCCCTGGGGAGGGATTCACCCCTCCACTTT. It translates to CASSYSAPLGRDSPLHF.

The V and J genes are TRBV30 and TRBJ1-1, with TRBD1 identical over 9 bases. CDR1 and CDR2 (germline): GTSNPN, SVGIG (reference sequence). The CDR3 runs 13 residues. Trimming removed 4 bases from V and 7 bases from J; junction bases left unmatched: 7. The CDR3 coding sequence is TGTGCCTGGACTCGGGACAGGGCCCATGAAGCTTTCTTT. This translates into CAWTRDRAHEAFF.

V usage is TRBV30 and J usage is TRBJ1-1, with TRBD1 matching 8 bases. The CDR3 consists of 15 residues. The germline V gene has CDR1 GTSNPN and CDR2 SVGIG (reference sequence). The CDR3 protein is CAIHLRGRLNTEAFF. The DNA for the CDR3 is TGTGCAATCCATCTCAGGGGGCGCTTGAACACTGAAGCTTTCTTT.

The V and J genes are TRBV5-4 and TRBJ2-4; D might be TRBD1 (5 bases). Germline CDR1 SGHNT, CDR2 YYREEE (reference sequence). The CDR3 sequence is 15 residues long. With 0 bases removed from V and 3 bases from J, the gap between germline ends came to 10 bases. CDR3 residues: CASSLVGAVKNIQYF. For the CDR3, the DNA is TGTGCCAGCAGCTTGGTAGGGGCGGTCAAAAACATTCAGTACTTC.

This clonotype was seen only once. This chain joins TRBV11-2 and TRBJ2-2; 10 nucleotides agree with TRBD1. The CDR3 extends over 19 amino acids. Losses at the gene ends were 5 bases for V and 6 bases for J; bases not matched to a gene: 18. Per the germline V gene, CDR1 is SGHAT and CDR2 is FQNNGV. This CDR3 is CASSPSKVGQGSLAGELFF. The CDR3 DNA reads TGTGCCAGCAGCCCCTCAAAGGTGGGACAGGGGAGTTTGGCCGGGGAGCTGTTTTTT.

The chain recombines TRBV7-9 with TRBJ1-1; TRBD1 matches at 8 bases. Germline CDR1 SEHNR, CDR2 FQNEAQ (reference sequence). J lost 0 bases, V lost 5 bases, and 5 bases had no gene match. This CDR3 has 15 residues. The CDR3 DNA is TGTGCCAGCAGCGAGACAGGGGCGATGAACACTGAAGCTTTCTTT. Its protein product is CASSETGAMNTEAFF.

The gene calls are TRBV14 and TRBJ1-4; perhaps TRBD1 as D (6 bases). Trimming removed 4 bases from V and 6 bases from J, with 12 bases in between. Germline V lookup: CDR1 SGHDN, CDR2 FVKESK. This CDR3 is 14 amino acids long. Written as DNA, the CDR3 is TGTGCCAGCAGCCCCCCGGGGGCATATGAAAAACTGTTTTTT. It encodes CASSPPGAYEKLFF. The entire variable domain, with the rest obtained from reference TRBV14 and TRBJ1-4, is as follows: EAGVTQFPSHSVIEKGQTVTLRCDPISGHDNLYWYRRVMGKEIKFLLHFVKESKQDESGMPNNRFLAERTGGTYSTLKVQPAELEDSGVYFCASSPPGAYEKLFFGSGTQLSVL.

This clonotype was picked up a small number of times. The rearrangement links TRBV20-1 to TRBJ1-4; maybe TRBD1 (5 bases). Germline-derived CDR1 and CDR2 are DFQATT and SNEGSKA (reference sequence). V was trimmed by 1 base and J by 8 bases, leaving 11 bases between them. The CDR3 runs 13 residues. CDR3 region: CSARADSYEKLFF. The CDR3 coding sequence is TGCAGTGCTAGAGCAGACAGCTACGAAAAACTGTTTTTT.

As to this clonotype: This is likely a read error, given that the CDR3 carries no conserved phenylalanine or tryptophan at its end. The V and J genes are TRBV27 and TRBJ1-1; 7 nucleotides align to TRBD1. There are 15 residues in the CDR3. V lost 11 bases and J lost 2; bases outside the gene matches: 14. CDR1 and CDR2 (germline): MNHEY, SMNVEV (reference sequence). The CDR3 region is CASLPPEGANTEAFL. CDR3 bases: TGTGCCTCTCTCCCTCCGGAGGGGGCCAACACTGAAGCTTTCCTC.

J is TRBJ1-2 and V is TRBV5-6; 7 bases match TRBD1. The CDR3 is 13 amino acids. CDR1 is SGHDT and CDR2 is YYEEEE in the germline V gene. After removal of 4 bases from V and 6 bases from J, the junction contained 6 bases not matched to a gene. CDR3: CASSRQGSHGYTF. The CDR3 DNA follows: TGTGCCAGCAGCCGACAGGGATCTCATGGCTACACCTTC.

The genes are TRBV20-1 and TRBJ2-5, with 11 bases aligning to TRBD2. V dropped 0 bases and J dropped 7; count of bases not matched to a gene: 13. Germline assignment: CDR1 DFQATT and CDR2 SNEGSKA (reference sequence). The length of the CDR3 is 17 residues. The CDR3 coding sequence is TGCAGTGCTAGAGATAGCTTAGCGGGGGGGTTAAGAGGGACCCAGTACTTC. Its translation: CSARDSLAGGLRGTQYF.

The chain links TRBV19 to TRBJ1-2; the D gene is possibly TRBD1 (5 bases). The length of the CDR3 is 14 residues. Per germline, CDR1 LNHDA and CDR2 SQIVND (reference sequence). V lost 3 bases to trimming and J lost 7 bases, with 15 bases between them. CDR3 nucleotides: TGTGCCAGTAGTATGGATTCAGGGTTGGGTGGCTACACCTTC. Translation gives CASSMDSGLGGYTF.

The chain employs TRBV3-1 and TRBJ1-1, with D possibly TRBD1 on 5 matching bases. The germline V and J ends were trimmed by 10 bases and 2 bases, with 32 bases remaining between them. From germline, CDR1 is LGHDT and CDR2 YNNKEL (reference sequence). The CDR3 length is 19 residues. In DNA form, the CDR3 reads TGTGCCACCACACGATCTCATAATCCAGGGATGTATGAAAACACTGAAGCTTTCTTT. Translation: CATTRSHNPGMYENTEAFF.

This clonotype was counted once. This chain connects TRBV6-2 or TRBV6-3 to TRBJ2-7, with TRBD1 identical over 7 bases. Germline CDR1 reads MNHEY; CDR2 reads SVGEGT. The CDR3 runs 14 residues. J gave up 0 bases and V 6 bases, and 5 bases lay outside the gene matches. CDR3 loop: CASSRRTGSYEQYF. CDR3 bases: TGTGCCAGCAGCCGGAGGACAGGCTCCTACGAGCAGTACTTC.